The rows below give T cell receptor beta chains drawn from one sample of a study of metastatic and nonmetastatic thyroid tumors. TCRdb re-called the PCR reads with MiXCR. The repertoire holds roughly 18,000 clones, with about 34% as singletons. Material: tumor tissue. Receptor source: a male donor with papillary thyroid cancer or a benign thyroid nodule (not recorded which). Some clones in this sample may be carry-over from other donors' samples. Each CDR3 is given with its conserved first and last residue. The D gene is left open where the match is weak. Some rows have no size entry. The others give once, few or many, or a class for an expanded clone.

j_call: TRBJ2-5
d_call: TRBD2
clone_size: many
v_call: TRBV7-8
cdr3_aa: CASSSRTSGAQETQYF
cdr3_nt: TGTGCCAGCAGCTCCCGGACTAGCGGGGCCCAAGAGACCCAGTACTTC

j_call: TRBJ1-2
d_call: .
clone_size: few
v_call: TRBV28
cdr3_aa: CASSLEGSYTF
cdr3_nt: TGTGCCAGCAGTTTGGAGGGAAGCTACACCTTC

j_call: TRBJ1-1
d_call: .
clone_size: .
v_call: TRBV11-3
cdr3_aa: CASSLAEHTEAFF
cdr3_nt: TGTGCCAGCAGCTTAGCAGAGCACACTGAAGCTTTCTTT

j_call: TRBJ1-6
d_call: .
clone_size: medium-sized
v_call: TRBV2
cdr3_aa: CASSERGTEVYNSPLHF
cdr3_nt: TGTGCCAGCAGTGAAAGGGGGACGGAGGTATATAATTCACCCCTCCACTTT

j_call: TRBJ2-3
d_call: TRBD2
clone_size: many
v_call: TRBV29-1
cdr3_aa: CSVRLTSGTDTQYF
cdr3_nt: TGCAGCGTTAGACTGACTAGCGGAACCGATACGCAGTATTTT

j_call: TRBJ2-2
d_call: TRBD2
clone_size: few
v_call: TRBV19
cdr3_aa: CASSASTSVAGELFF
cdr3_nt: TGTGCCAGTAGTGCCTCGACTAGCGTGGCCGGGGAGCTGTTTTTT

j_call: TRBJ1-5
d_call: .
clone_size: few
v_call: TRBV6-1
cdr3_aa: CASSFSFSNQPQHF
cdr3_nt: TGTGCCAGCAGTTTCAGCTTTAGCAATCAGCCCCAGCATTTT

j_call: TRBJ1-1
d_call: .
clone_size: .
v_call: TRBV2
cdr3_aa: CASSRDFKTEALF
cdr3_nt: TGTGCCAGCAGCCGGGACTTTAAGACTGAAGCTTTATTT

j_call: TRBJ2-1
d_call: .
clone_size: few
v_call: TRBV28
cdr3_aa: CASSLNLGRTYNEQFF
cdr3_nt: TGTGCCAGCAGTTTAAATCTAGGGAGGACTTACAATGAGCAGTTCTTC

j_call: TRBJ2-7
d_call: .
clone_size: .
v_call: TRBV20-1
cdr3_aa: CSASSGSYEQYF
cdr3_nt: TGCAGTGCTAGCTCTGGGTCCTACGAGCAGTACTTC

j_call: TRBJ2-2
d_call: TRBD2
clone_size: .
v_call: TRBV5-1
cdr3_aa: CASSQTSGSTGELFF
cdr3_nt: TGCGCCAGCAGCCAGACTAGCGGGAGCACCGGGGAGCTGTTTTTT

j_call: TRBJ1-2
d_call: TRBD1
clone_size: .
v_call: TRBV2
cdr3_aa: CASSRDRGGYGYTF
cdr3_nt: TGTGCCAGCAGCCGGGACAGGGGGGGCTATGGCTACACCTTC

j_call: TRBJ1-5
d_call: .
clone_size: few
v_call: TRBV19
cdr3_aa: CASKADRSENQPQHF
cdr3_nt: TGTGCCAGTAAAGCAGACCGATCTGAAAATCAGCCCCAGCATTTT

j_call: TRBJ2-1
d_call: .
clone_size: .
v_call: TRBV20-1
cdr3_aa: CSARVKGSEQFF
cdr3_nt: TGCAGTGCTAGAGTGAAGGGGAGTGAGCAGTTCTTC

j_call: TRBJ2-2
d_call: TRBD2
clone_size: many
v_call: TRBV7-8
cdr3_aa: CASSSSSGTGELFF
cdr3_nt: TGTGCCAGCAGCTCGTCTAGCGGGACCGGGGAGCTGTTTTTT

j_call: TRBJ2-2
d_call: TRBD2
clone_size: many
v_call: TRBV12-3/TRBV12-4
cdr3_aa: CASSPFGLAGNTGELFF
cdr3_nt: TGTGCCAGCAGTCCCTTCGGACTAGCGGGAAACACCGGGGAGCTGTTTTTT

j_call: TRBJ1-2
d_call: .
clone_size: many
v_call: TRBV5-8
cdr3_aa: CASSPGFTGGYTF
cdr3_nt: TGTGCCAGCAGCCCCGGGTTTACAGGTGGCTACACCTTC

j_call: TRBJ2-3
d_call: .
clone_size: few
v_call: TRBV15
cdr3_aa: CATSTGTDADTQYF
cdr3_nt: TGTGCCACCAGCACCGGAACGGATGCAGATACGCAGTATTTT

j_call: TRBJ2-1
d_call: .
clone_size: many
v_call: TRBV5-1
cdr3_aa: CASSTSWNNEQFF
cdr3_nt: TGCGCCAGCAGCACCTCGTGGAATAATGAGCAGTTCTTC

j_call: TRBJ2-3
d_call: TRBD2
clone_size: .
v_call: TRBV5-1
cdr3_aa: CASRISGGSYTDRQYF
cdr3_nt: TGCGCCAGCAGAATTTCTGGCGGGAGCTATACAGATAGGCAGTATTTT

j_call: TRBJ2-3
d_call: TRBD2
clone_size: many
v_call: TRBV15
cdr3_aa: CATSRERLAATDTQYF
cdr3_nt: TGTGCCACCAGCAGAGAAAGACTAGCGGCCACAGATACGCAGTATTTT

j_call: TRBJ2-7
d_call: TRBD2
clone_size: large
v_call: TRBV28
cdr3_aa: CASSPGTSGTYEQYF
cdr3_nt: TGTGCCAGCAGTCCCGGGACTAGCGGGACCTACGAGCAGTACTTC

j_call: TRBJ2-1
d_call: .
clone_size: .
v_call: TRBV20-1
cdr3_aa: CSARDPRRGTYNEQFF
cdr3_nt: TGCAGTGCTAGAGATCCCCGTAGAGGGACCTACAATGAGCAGTTCTTC

j_call: TRBJ2-7
d_call: .
clone_size: .
v_call: TRBV20-1
cdr3_aa: CSARDSMEELSGVNYEQYF
cdr3_nt: TGCAGTGCTAGAGATTCAATGGAAGAATTGTCAGGGGTAAACTACGAGCAGTACTTC

j_call: TRBJ2-7
d_call: TRBD2
clone_size: once
v_call: TRBV5-1
cdr3_aa: CASSSGLAGGPTREQYF
cdr3_nt: TGCGCCAGCAGCTCGGGACTAGCGGGAGGGCCGACGAGAGAGCAGTACTTC

j_call: TRBJ1-2
d_call: .
clone_size: .
v_call: TRBV29-1
cdr3_aa: CSVEDRSLGGDYTF
cdr3_nt: TGCAGCGTTGAAGATCGGTCCCTGGGGGGAGACTACACCTTC

j_call: TRBJ2-7
d_call: .
clone_size: few
v_call: TRBV10-2
cdr3_aa: CASRSVSNYEQYF
cdr3_nt: TGCGCCAGCAGGAGCGTCTCAAACTACGAGCAGTACTTC

j_call: TRBJ2-7
d_call: .
clone_size: medium-sized
v_call: TRBV20-1
cdr3_aa: CSAYEHGGSSDEQYF
cdr3_nt: TGCAGTGCCTATGAACACGGGGGAAGCTCTGACGAGCAGTACTTC

j_call: TRBJ2-1
d_call: TRBD2
clone_size: .
v_call: TRBV28
cdr3_aa: CASSSTSGNYNEQFF
cdr3_nt: TGTGCCAGCAGTTCGACTAGCGGGAATTACAATGAGCAGTTCTTC

j_call: TRBJ1-4
d_call: TRBD1
clone_size: many
v_call: TRBV19
cdr3_aa: CASSKHPSGTGREKLFF
cdr3_nt: TGTGCCAGTAGTAAACATCCCTCCGGGACAGGGCGTGAAAAACTGTTTTTT

j_call: TRBJ1-1
d_call: .
clone_size: medium-sized
v_call: TRBV20-1
cdr3_aa: CSAWTQGFRTEAFF
cdr3_nt: TGCAGTGCTTGGACTCAGGGATTTAGGACTGAAGCTTTCTTT

j_call: TRBJ2-3
d_call: .
clone_size: medium-sized
v_call: TRBV11-2
cdr3_aa: CASSLWSSSTDTQYF
cdr3_nt: TGTGCCAGCAGCTTATGGTCTAGCAGCACAGATACGCAGTATTTT

j_call: TRBJ2-7
d_call: .
clone_size: medium-sized
v_call: TRBV18
cdr3_aa: CASSPEQLSPYEQYF
cdr3_nt: TGTGCCAGCTCACCCGAGCAACTGTCTCCCTACGAGCAGTACTTC

j_call: TRBJ2-3
d_call: .
clone_size: .
v_call: TRBV6-1
cdr3_aa: CASSRTVFSADTQYF
cdr3_nt: TGTGCCAGCAGCCGGACAGTGTTTAGCGCGGATACGCAGTATTTT